This TCR beta chain was identified during a study of T cells in women clearing cervical HPV infection. Study at large: Controls gave blood once infection was undetectable; cases at lesion identification. Regarding the study as a whole: CIN3+ cases had significantly higher TCR repertoire richness than controls, but evenness did not differ.

Comment on this clone: Antigen unknown. With the read ending 3 residues before the CDR3 end, the germline J gene is used to fill in that end.

Method: immunoSEQ multiplex PCR; TCRdb's copy keeps in-frame clones and lacks some. This listing includes tens of thousands of clones. The CDR3 consists of 16 residues. Germline values: CDR1 LNHNV, CDR2 YYDKDF (reference sequence). The V segment lost 1 base and the J segment 3 bases; nucleotides outside the gene matches: 3. The genes are TRBV15 and TRBJ2-1, with 10 bases lining up with TRBD2. Sequences were obtained from blood buffy coat. The receptor was isolated from a woman between 18 and 70 years old with a cervical HPV16 infection that either progressed to CIN3+ or cleared (not recorded which). Partial CDR3 DNA: TGTGCCACCAGCAGAGTCCCTAGCGGGGGCTACAATGAG. Translated: CATSRVPSGGYNE. The whole CDR3 region reads CATSRVPSGGYNEQFF.